A selection of T cell receptor beta chains follows, all from one sample in a study of T cells in Graves' hyperthyroidism and ophthalmopathy. TCRdb independently ran MiXCR on the multiplex PCR reads; one entry per CDR3 protein. In the table there are approximately 600,000 distinct CDR3 sequences, less than 25% of which are singletons. The source material was blood. The receptors shown here come from a man aged 25-45 years with Graves' ophthalmopathy. CDR3s include the opening cysteine and the closing phenylalanine or tryptophan. A D gene is named only where the DNA matches it firmly. The size field is filled for only some rows; it gives once, few, many or a size class.

NA	NA	TRBV27	TRBJ2-7	CASRRRDRHYEQYF	TGTGCCAGCAGACGAAGAGACAGGCACTACGAGCAGTACTTC
NA	NA	TRBV2	TRBJ1-5	CASSEESPMPQHF	TGTGCCAGCAGTGAGGAGTCCCCCATGCCCCAGCATTTT
TRBD2	many	TRBV3-1	TRBJ2-1	CASSPTSGGSSYNEQFF	TGTGCCAGCAGCCCCACTAGCGGGGGAAGCTCCTACAATGAGCAGTTCTTC
TRBD1	few	TRBV5-8	TRBJ2-5	CASSKGARLPETQYF	TGTGCCAGCAGCAAGGGGGCCCGGCTCCCAGAGACCCAGTACTTC
NA	NA	TRBV7-9	TRBJ2-7	CASSLSPVKLNRVACEQYF	TGTGCCAGCAGCTTAAGCCCGGTTAAACTCAACAGGGTAGCCTGCGAGCAGTACTTC
NA	few	TRBV2	TRBJ2-7	CATGRSQEDEQYF	TGTGCCACTGGACGGTCGCAAGAGGACGAGCAGTACTTC
NA	few	TRBV27	TRBJ1-6	CASSFSGRGIYSPLHF	TGTGCCAGCAGTTTCTCGGGGAGGGGGATATATTCACCCCTCCACTTT
NA	many	TRBV5-1	TRBJ2-1	CASSRPDSHNEQFF	TGCGCCAGCAGCCGCCCGGACAGTCACAATGAGCAGTTCTTC
NA	many	TRBV30	TRBJ1-1	CAWSAPNTEAFF	TGTGCCTGGAGTGCACCGAACACTGAAGCTTTCTTT
NA	NA	TRBV6-1	TRBJ2-2	CASSRQTPDTGELFF	TGTGCCAGCAGTAGACAGACTCCCGACACCGGGGAGCTGTTTTTT
TRBD2	NA	TRBV27	TRBJ2-3	CASSLDREAPDTQYF	TGTGCCAGCAGTTTAGACCGGGAGGCCCCAGATACGCAGTATTTT
TRBD1	many	TRBV7-2	TRBJ2-5	CASSLSPGTGGQETQYF	TGTGCCAGCAGCTTAAGTCCTGGGACAGGGGGCCAAGAGACCCAGTACTTC
NA	NA	TRBV14	TRBJ1-4	CASSQELGGGKEKLFF	TGTGCCAGCAGCCAAGAGCTCGGAGGGGGGAAGGAAAAACTGTTTTTT
NA	NA	TRBV12-3/TRBV12-4	TRBJ1-4	CASRREAGEKLVF	TGTGCCAGCAGAAGGGAGGCGGGTGAAAAACTGGTTTTT
NA	many	TRBV7-2	TRBJ2-1	CASSIDGEQFF	TGTGCCAGCAGCATAGACGGTGAGCAGTTCTTC
NA	NA	TRBV7-9	TRBJ1-1	CASSLVSDHTEAFF	TGTGCCAGCAGCTTAGTATCTGATCACACTGAAGCTTTCTTT
NA	few	TRBV27	TRBJ2-3	CASSLVGLSTDTQYF	TGTGCCAGCAGTTTAGTGGGGCTAAGCACAGATACGCAGTATTTT
NA	few	TRBV2	TRBJ2-2	CASSEFPTNTGELFF	TGTGCCAGCAGTGAATTCCCAACGAACACCGGGGAGCTGTTTTTT
NA	NA	TRBV5-6	TRBJ1-1	CASSLVWENTEAFF	TGTGCCAGCAGCTTGGTTTGGGAGAACACTGAAGCTTTCTTT
TRBD2	few	TRBV6-1	TRBJ2-5	CASGLAGFQETQYF	TGTGCCAGCGGGCTAGCGGGTTTCCAAGAGACCCAGTACTTC
TRBD2	few	TRBV6-1	TRBJ2-1	CASSYGAGGGYNEQFF	TGTGCCAGCAGTTACGGGGCGGGAGGTGGCTACAATGAGCAGTTCTTC
TRBD1	few	TRBV28	TRBJ2-1	CASMSGQGASEQFF	TGTGCCAGCATGTCGGGACAGGGGGCAAGTGAGCAGTTCTTC
NA	few	TRBV4-1	TRBJ2-2	CASSQESGNTGELFF	TGCGCCAGCAGCCAAGAAAGCGGGAACACCGGGGAGCTGTTTTTT
TRBD2	NA	TRBV12-5	TRBJ2-1	CASGLGPVAGGYNEQFF	TGTGCTAGTGGTTTGGGTCCCGTAGCGGGAGGTTACAATGAGCAGTTCTTC
NA	many	TRBV7-2	TRBJ1-1	CASSLATGLNTEAFF	TGTGCCAGCAGCTTAGCCACAGGGCTGAACACTGAAGCTTTCTTT
NA	many	TRBV6-1	TRBJ1-5	CASRPDRATFQPQHF	TGTGCCAGCAGACCCGACCGGGCCACCTTCCAGCCCCAGCATTTT
NA	many	TRBV2	TRBJ2-3	CASKGNGSTDTQYF	TGTGCCAGCAAGGGGAACGGGAGCACAGATACGCAGTATTTT
NA	many	TRBV27	TRBJ1-5	CASSSRWGNNQPQHF	TGTGCCAGCAGCTCCCGCTGGGGGAACAATCAGCCCCAGCATTTT
NA	NA	TRBV7-8	TRBJ2-3	CASSFGGGPRTSTDTQYF	TGTGCCAGCAGCTTCGGGGGTGGCCCCAGGACAAGCACAGATACGCAGTATTTT
NA	few	TRBV19	TRBJ1-1	CASSKWATEAFF	TGTGCCAGTAGTAAGTGGGCCACTGAAGCTTTCTTT
NA	few	TRBV6-2/TRBV6-3	TRBJ1-6	CASSYPRDPRTNSPLHF	TGTGCCAGCAGTTACCCACGGGACCCAAGAACCAATTCACCCCTCCACTTT
NA	few	TRBV30	TRBJ2-5	CAWSESSETQYF	TGTGCCTGGAGTGAAAGTTCGGAGACCCAGTACTTC
TRBD1	few	TRBV28	TRBJ2-7	CASSLDRGNSYEQYF	TGTGCCAGCAGTTTGGACAGGGGAAACTCCTACGAGCAGTACTTC
NA	few	TRBV4-1	TRBJ2-7	CASSQADTGTYEQYF	TGCGCCAGCAGCCAAGCGGATACAGGCACATACGAGCAGTACTTC
TRBD2	many	TRBV12-3/TRBV12-4	TRBJ2-2	CASSRSGTSGQRELFF	TGTGCCAGCAGTCGATCCGGGACTAGCGGGCAGAGGGAGCTGTTTTTT
NA	NA	TRBV14	TRBJ2-2	CASSTGRELFF	TGTGCCAGCAGCACAGGGAGGGAACTGTTTTTT
TRBD1	NA	TRBV12-3/TRBV12-4	TRBJ1-1	CASGLTGRANTEAFF	TGTGCCAGCGGACTGACAGGGAGGGCGAACACTGAAGCTTTCTTT
NA	many	TRBV6-5	TRBJ2-7	CASSYATGVDEQYF	TGTGCCAGCAGTTACGCAACGGGTGTGGACGAGCAGTACTTC
NA	few	TRBV20-1	TRBJ1-1	CSTGHGDTEAFF	TGCAGTACAGGGCACGGGGACACTGAAGCTTTCTTT
TRBD2	few	TRBV7-8	TRBJ2-7	CASCRGSSLAGAGEQYF	TGTGCCAGCTGCCGGGGCTCCTCACTAGCGGGAGCTGGAGAGCAGTACTTC
NA	NA	TRBV7-2	TRBJ2-5	CASSLEGYETQYF	TGTGCCAGCAGCTTAGAAGGGTACGAGACCCAGTACTTC
TRBD1	many	TRBV12-3/TRBV12-4	TRBJ1-6	CASRDRGNSPLHF	TGTGCCAGCAGGGACAGGGGGAATTCACCCCTCCACTTT
NA	few	TRBV15	TRBJ1-1	CATSRAGGLDTEAFF	TGTGCCACCAGCAGAGCTGGGGGGCTGGACACTGAAGCTTTCTTT
TRBD1	few	TRBV24-1	TRBJ1-2	CATSDQTGVGYTF	TGTGCCACCAGTGATCAGACAGGGGTGGGCTACACCTTC
NA	NA	TRBV29-1	TRBJ1-2	CSVQGAPPENYGYTF	TGCAGCGTTCAAGGGGCGCCGCCCGAAAACTATGGCTACACCTTC
NA	many	TRBV10-3	TRBJ2-7	CAISANQGWKGSEQYF	TGTGCCATCAGTGCCAACCAGGGGTGGAAGGGGTCCGAGCAGTACTTC
NA	NA	TRBV28	TRBJ2-5	CASRGDGETQYF	TGTGCCAGCAGGGGGGATGGGGAGACCCAGTACTTC
TRBD1	NA	TRBV28	TRBJ2-7	CASSLWAGTGAHEQYF	TGTGCCAGCAGTTTATGGGCCGGGACAGGGGCCCACGAGCAGTACTTC
NA	NA	TRBV30	TRBJ1-3	CACYAGRNLYF	TGTGCCTGCTACGCGGGCCGAAATTTATATTTT
TRBD2	NA	TRBV4-2	TRBJ2-1	CASSQTTGGGSSYNEQFF	TGTGCCAGCAGCCAAACCACCGGAGGCGGGAGCTCCTACAATGAGCAGTTCTTC
NA	NA	TRBV11-2	TRBJ1-3	CASSLGPISGNTIYF	TGTGCCAGCAGCTTGGGACCGATCTCTGGAAACACCATATATTTT
TRBD2	NA	TRBV28	TRBJ2-2	CASSLHPGLAGGVTGELFF	TGTGCCAGCAGTTTGCATCCGGGACTAGCGGGAGGAGTCACCGGGGAGCTGTTTTTT
NA	few	TRBV20-1	TRBJ2-1	CSASLVGSYNEQFF	TGCAGTGCCAGCCTAGTGGGCTCCTACAATGAGCAGTTCTTC
NA	many	TRBV28	TRBJ1-1	CASSFFGGGFVNTEAFF	TGTGCCAGCAGTTTCTTTGGCGGCGGATTTGTGAACACTGAAGCTTTCTTT
TRBD2	once	TRBV20-1	TRBJ2-7	CSARDPGLAGGVRDEQYF	TGCAGTGCTAGAGACCCCGGACTAGCGGGAGGCGTGAGGGACGAGCAGTACTTC
NA	few	TRBV20-1	TRBJ1-5	CSARSGTRDNQPQHF	TGCAGTGCTAGGTCCGGGACGCGGGACAATCAGCCCCAGCATTTT
TRBD2	few	TRBV6-9	TRBJ2-7	CASSYYGTSGDEQYF	TGTGCCAGCAGTTACTACGGGACTAGCGGGGACGAGCAGTACTTC
TRBD2	many	TRBV7-2	TRBJ2-1	CASSSGTSGRASYNEQFF	TGTGCCAGCAGCTCCGGGACTAGCGGGAGGGCCTCCTACAATGAGCAGTTCTTC
NA	many	TRBV7-9	TRBJ2-7	CASSWSAYEQYF	TGTGCCAGCAGCTGGTCAGCATACGAGCAGTACTTC
NA	many	TRBV12-3/TRBV12-4	TRBJ2-7	CASSLPPPYEQYF	TGTGCCAGCAGTTTACCCCCGCCCTACGAGCAGTACTTC